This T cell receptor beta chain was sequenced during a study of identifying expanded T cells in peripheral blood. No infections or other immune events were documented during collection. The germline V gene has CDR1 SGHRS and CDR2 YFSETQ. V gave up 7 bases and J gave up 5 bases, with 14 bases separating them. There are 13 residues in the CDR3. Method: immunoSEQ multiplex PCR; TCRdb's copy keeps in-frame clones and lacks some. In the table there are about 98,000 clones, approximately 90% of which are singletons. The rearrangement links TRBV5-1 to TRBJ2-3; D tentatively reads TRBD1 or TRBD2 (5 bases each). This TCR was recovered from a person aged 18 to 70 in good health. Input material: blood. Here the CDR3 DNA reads TGCGCCAGCGCCCTACTAGGGGAAGATACGCAGTATTTT. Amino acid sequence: CASALLGEDTQYF.